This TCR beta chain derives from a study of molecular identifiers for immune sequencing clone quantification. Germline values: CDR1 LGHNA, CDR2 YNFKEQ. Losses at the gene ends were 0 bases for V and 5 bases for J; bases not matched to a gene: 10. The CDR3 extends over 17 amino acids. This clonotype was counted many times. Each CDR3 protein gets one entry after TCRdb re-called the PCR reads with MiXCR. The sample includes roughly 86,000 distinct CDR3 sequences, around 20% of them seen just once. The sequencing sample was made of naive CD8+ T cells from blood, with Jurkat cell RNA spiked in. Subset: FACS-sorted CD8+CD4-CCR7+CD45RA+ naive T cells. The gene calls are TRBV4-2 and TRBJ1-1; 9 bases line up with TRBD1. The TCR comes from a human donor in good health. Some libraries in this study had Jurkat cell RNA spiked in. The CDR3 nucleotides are TGTGCCAGCAGCCAAGAACAAACAGGGGGCGCGGGGACTGAAGCTTTCTTT. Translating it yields CASSQEQTGGAGTEAFF.